Listed below are T cell receptor beta chains from one sample, sequenced in a study of beta chain features in type 1 diabetes. Assay: immunoSEQ multiplex PCR; the TCRdb copy retains only in-frame clones and omits some. The data show hundreds of thousands of clones, with 11% to 15% seen just once and roughly 0.04% held by the top ten. The source material was naive CD4+ T cells from blood. The receptors shown here come from a young man with type 1 diabetes. The CDR3 runs from the conserved cysteine through the conserved F or W. D genes are given only for firm matches. The size of a clone is reported for some rows only, either as once, few or many, or as a class for expanded clones.

clone size: few; J gene: TRBJ1-2; V gene: TRBV6-5; D gene: NA; CDR3 protein: CASSYGIEGNYGYTF; CDR3 DNA: TGTGCCAGCAGTTACGGGATTGAGGGGAACTATGGCTACACCTTC
clone size: few; J gene: TRBJ2-1; V gene: TRBV2; D gene: TRBD2; CDR3 protein: CVTKSASGSNEQFF; CDR3 DNA: TGTGTAACAAAGTCGGCTAGCGGGAGTAATGAGCAGTTCTTC
clone size: few; J gene: TRBJ1-2; V gene: TRBV2; D gene: NA; CDR3 protein: CVYRENYGYTF; CDR3 DNA: TGTGTTTACAGGGAAAACTATGGCTACACCTTC
clone size: few; J gene: TRBJ1-1; V gene: TRBV7-2; D gene: NA; CDR3 protein: CASSLIRDTAFF; CDR3 DNA: TGTGCCAGCAGCTTAATCCGGGACACAGCTTTCTTT
clone size: NA; J gene: TRBJ2-2; V gene: TRBV30; D gene: NA; CDR3 protein: CAWSYGLSTGELFF; CDR3 DNA: TGTGCCTGGAGTTATGGGTTGAGCACCGGGGAGCTGTTTTTT
clone size: NA; J gene: TRBJ2-7; V gene: TRBV21-1; D gene: NA; CDR3 protein: CASSKGLCGTGCDEQYF; CDR3 DNA: TGTGCCAGCAGCAAAGGCTTGTGTGGGACAGGGTGCGACGAGCAGTACTTC
clone size: NA; J gene: TRBJ1-5; V gene: TRBV19; D gene: TRBD1; CDR3 protein: CASSTDRGPAAQHF; CDR3 DNA: TGTGCCAGTAGTACCGACAGGGGACCGGCGGCCCAGCATTTT
clone size: few; J gene: TRBJ1-1; V gene: TRBV10-3; D gene: NA; CDR3 protein: CAIGRGENTEAFF; CDR3 DNA: TGTGCCATCGGGCGGGGAGAGAACACTGAAGCTTTCTTT
clone size: NA; J gene: TRBJ2-5; V gene: TRBV29-1; D gene: TRBD2; CDR3 protein: CSVDGGASRRTQYF; CDR3 DNA: TGCAGCGTTGACGGGGGGGCTAGCCGACGGACCCAGTACTTC
clone size: NA; J gene: TRBJ2-1; V gene: TRBV6-5; D gene: TRBD1; CDR3 protein: CASSYFGQGRHNEQFF; CDR3 DNA: TGTGCCAGCAGTTACTTTGGACAGGGGCGCCACAATGAGCAGTTCTTC
clone size: NA; J gene: TRBJ1-5; V gene: TRBV7-6; D gene: NA; CDR3 protein: CASSPLAGAWQPQHF; CDR3 DNA: TGTGCCAGCAGCCCCCTCGCCGGGGCATGGCAGCCCCAGCATTTT
clone size: NA; J gene: TRBJ2-3; V gene: TRBV5-4; D gene: NA; CDR3 protein: CASSLDVWTDTQYF; CDR3 DNA: TGTGCCAGCAGCTTGGATGTATGGACAGATACGCAGTATTTT
clone size: few; J gene: TRBJ2-7; V gene: TRBV6-5; D gene: NA; CDR3 protein: CASSYRDGAYEQYF; CDR3 DNA: TGTGCCAGCAGTTACAGGGACGGAGCCTACGAGCAGTACTTC
clone size: NA; J gene: TRBJ1-3; V gene: TRBV9; D gene: NA; CDR3 protein: CASSGGGSGNTIYF; CDR3 DNA: TGTGCCAGCAGCGGCGGGGGGTCTGGAAACACCATATATTTT
clone size: few; J gene: TRBJ1-5; V gene: TRBV30; D gene: NA; CDR3 protein: CAWRAQGSSNQPQHF; CDR3 DNA: TGTGCCTGGAGGGCTCAGGGTAGTAGCAATCAGCCCCAGCATTTT
clone size: NA; J gene: TRBJ2-7; V gene: TRBV2; D gene: TRBD1; CDR3 protein: CASKFDRVGYEQYF; CDR3 DNA: TGTGCCAGCAAATTTGACAGGGTTGGCTACGAGCAGTACTTC
clone size: few; J gene: TRBJ1-4; V gene: TRBV4-1; D gene: NA; CDR3 protein: CASSQIRPNEKLFF; CDR3 DNA: TGCGCCAGCAGCCAAATCCGGCCCAATGAAAAACTGTTTTTT
clone size: NA; J gene: TRBJ2-1; V gene: TRBV7-2; D gene: NA; CDR3 protein: CASSLKHEQFF; CDR3 DNA: TGTGCCAGCAGCTTAAAACATGAGCAGTTCTTC
clone size: few; J gene: TRBJ2-3; V gene: TRBV30; D gene: NA; CDR3 protein: CAWRSGGTDTQYF; CDR3 DNA: TGTGCCTGGAGGTCCGGAGGCACAGATACGCAGTATTTT
clone size: NA; J gene: TRBJ2-5; V gene: TRBV7-2; D gene: TRBD1; CDR3 protein: CASSPRQGTQETQYF; CDR3 DNA: TGTGCCAGCAGCCCCCGACAGGGGACTCAAGAGACCCAGTACTTC